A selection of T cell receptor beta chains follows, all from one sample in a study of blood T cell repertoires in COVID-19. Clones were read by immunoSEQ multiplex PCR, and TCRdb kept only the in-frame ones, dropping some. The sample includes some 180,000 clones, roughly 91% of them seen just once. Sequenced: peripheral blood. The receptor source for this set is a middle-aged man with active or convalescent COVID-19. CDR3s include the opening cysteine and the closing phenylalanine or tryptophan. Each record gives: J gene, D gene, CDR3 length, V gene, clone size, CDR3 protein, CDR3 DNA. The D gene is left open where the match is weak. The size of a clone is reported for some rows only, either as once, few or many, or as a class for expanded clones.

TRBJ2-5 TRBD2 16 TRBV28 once CASSLSGLRIQETQYF TGTGCCAGCAGTCTCTCGGGACTACGAATCCAAGAGACCCAGTACTTC
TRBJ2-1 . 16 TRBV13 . CASRPTGYGSYNEQFF TGTGCCAGCAGACCTACAGGGTATGGCTCCTACAATGAGCAGTTCTTC
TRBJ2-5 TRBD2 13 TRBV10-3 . CATLAGGSETQYF TGTGCCACCCTAGCGGGAGGGTCAGAGACCCAGTACTTC
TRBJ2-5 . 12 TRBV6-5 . CASSVNQETQYF TGTGCCAGCAGCGTAAATCAAGAGACCCAGTACTTC
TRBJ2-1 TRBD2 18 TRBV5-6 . CASSRRASGIGLGNEQFF TGTGCCAGCAGCCGGCGGGCTAGCGGGATTGGGCTGGGCAATGAGCAGTTCTTC
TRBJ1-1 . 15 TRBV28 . CASSISHRGNTEAFF TGTGCCAGCAGCATATCTCATAGAGGGAACACTGAAGCTTTCTTT
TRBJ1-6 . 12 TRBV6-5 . CASRPTESPLHF TGTGCCAGCAGACCTACAGAATCACCCCTCCACTTT
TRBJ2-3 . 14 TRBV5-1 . CASSLDSPPDTQYF TGCGCCAGCAGCTTGGACTCGCCCCCAGATACGCAGTATTTT
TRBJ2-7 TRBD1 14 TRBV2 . CASIYSGQGNGQYF TGTGCCAGCATCTACTCGGGACAGGGCAACGGGCAGTACTTC
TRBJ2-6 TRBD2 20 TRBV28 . CASSSVVAGYWLTGANVLTF TGTGCCAGCAGTTCCGTGGTAGCGGGTTACTGGTTGACTGGGGCCAACGTCCTGACTTTC
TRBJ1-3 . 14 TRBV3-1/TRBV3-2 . CASSQVGAGNTIYF TGTGCCAGCAGCCAAGTCGGGGCTGGAAACACCATATATTTT
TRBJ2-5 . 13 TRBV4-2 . CASSQDPGETQYF TGTGCCAGCAGCCAAGATCCGGGGGAGACCCAGTACTTC
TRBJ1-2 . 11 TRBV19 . CATRRDYGYTF TGTGCCACCAGGCGGGATTATGGCTACACCTTC
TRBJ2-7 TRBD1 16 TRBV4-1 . CASSQVKLQGDREQYF TGCGCCAGCAGCCAAGTTAAGTTACAGGGGGATCGGGAGCAGTACTTC
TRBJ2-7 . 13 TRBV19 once CASSISGHYEQYF TGTGCCAGTAGTATATCAGGGCACTACGAGCAGTACTTC
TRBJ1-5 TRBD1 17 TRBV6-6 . CASSQIGQGGSNQPQHF TGTGCCAGCAGTCAAATCGGACAGGGGGGTAGCAATCAGCCCCAGCATTTT
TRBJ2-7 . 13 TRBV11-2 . CASSPGEGYEQYF TGTGCCAGCAGCCCGGGAGAGGGCTACGAGCAGTACTTC
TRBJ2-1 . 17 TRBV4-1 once CASSLGNGKTAYNEQFF TGCGCCAGCAGCCTCGGCAACGGTAAAACAGCCTACAATGAGCAGTTCTTC
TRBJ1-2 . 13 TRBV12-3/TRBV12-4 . CASVSGANYGYTF TGTGCCAGCGTAAGTGGAGCTAACTATGGCTACACCTTC
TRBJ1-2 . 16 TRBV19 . CASSIQVKGGYYGYTF TGTGCCAGTAGTATTCAAGTTAAGGGAGGGTACTATGGCTACACCTTC
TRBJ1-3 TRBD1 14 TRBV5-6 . CASRGTGAGNTIYF TGTGCCAGCAGGGGGACAGGGGCTGGAAACACCATATATTTT
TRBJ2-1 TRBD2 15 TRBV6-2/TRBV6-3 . CASSYDGTSILEQFF TGTGCCAGCAGTTACGATGGGACTAGCATATTGGAGCAGTTCTTC